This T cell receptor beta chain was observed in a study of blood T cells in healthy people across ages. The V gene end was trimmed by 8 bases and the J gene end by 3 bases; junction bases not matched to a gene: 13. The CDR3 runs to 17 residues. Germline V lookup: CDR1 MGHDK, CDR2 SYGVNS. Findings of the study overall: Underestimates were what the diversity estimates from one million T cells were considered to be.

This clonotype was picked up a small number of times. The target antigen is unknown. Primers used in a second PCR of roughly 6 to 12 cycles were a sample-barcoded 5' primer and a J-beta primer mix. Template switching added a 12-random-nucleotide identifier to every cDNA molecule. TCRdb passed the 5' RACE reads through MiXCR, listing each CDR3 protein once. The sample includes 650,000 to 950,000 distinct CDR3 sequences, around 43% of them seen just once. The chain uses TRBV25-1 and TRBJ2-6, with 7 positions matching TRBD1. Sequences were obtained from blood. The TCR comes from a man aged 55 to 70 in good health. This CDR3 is CASGDAARGLGANVLTF. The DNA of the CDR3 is TGTGCCAGCGGCGATGCGGCTAGGGGGCTTGGGGCCAACGTCCTGACTTTC.